These 2 T cell receptor beta chains originate from one sample sequenced in a study of blood T cell repertoires in COVID-19. Using immunoSEQ multiplex PCR, the repertoire was profiled, and TCRdb retains in-frame clones only, with some absent. This table holds 200,000 to 250,000 clones, around nine tenths found once. The specimen was peripheral blood. Source of these receptors: a man aged 55 to 70 who had recovered from COVID-19.

The chain carries TRBV4-3 and TRBJ2-2; TRBD2 matches at 7 bases. Trimming removed 1 base from V and 9 bases from J; junction bases left unmatched: 8. CDR3 length: 15 residues. Germline V gives CDR1 LGHNA, CDR2 YSLEER. The CDR3 sequence is CASSQAGAGVRELFF. CDR3 coding DNA: TGCGCCAGCAGCCAAGCCGGCGCGGGAGTCCGGGAGCTGTTTTTT.

This chain links TRBV29-1 with TRBJ2-7; D is perhaps TRBD2 (6 bases). This CDR3 has 13 residues. Germline values: CDR1 SQVTM, CDR2 ANQGSEA. The germline V and J ends were trimmed by 6 bases and 9 bases, with 21 bases remaining between them. The CDR3 loop reads CSVVLAAPGAQYF. CDR3 DNA sequence: TGCAGCGTAGTACTAGCCGCCCCTGGGGCGCAGTACTTC.